The 4 T cell receptor beta chains given below trace back to one sample, sequenced in a study of blood T cell repertoires in COVID-19. Some clones are missing from TCRdb's copy, which holds only in-frame ones; the method was immunoSEQ multiplex PCR. The profile shows 140,000 or so clones, around 86% of them singletons. Sequenced sample: peripheral blood. These receptors were obtained from a man aged 45-65 years who had recovered from COVID-19.

This clone has just one count. This CDR3 reads CASSPWTLNTGELFF. As DNA, the CDR3 is TGTGCCAGCAGCCCCTGGACACTTAACACCGGGGAGCTGTTTTTT. This chain joins TRBV27 and TRBJ2-2; tentatively, D is TRBD1 (5 bases). Trimming took off 6 bases at V and 2 bases at J, with 13 bases between the two ends. The germline gives CDR1 MNHEY, CDR2 SMNVEV (reference sequence). This CDR3 is built from 15 residues.

This chain links TRBV5-1 with TRBJ2-2; 8 positions match TRBD2. Germline lookup yields CDR1 SGHRS and CDR2 YFSETQ. This CDR3 contains 16 residues. The V segment lost 4 bases and the J segment 8 bases; nucleotides outside the gene matches: 13. CDR3 loop: CASSPPGTRGSGELFF. The DNA for the CDR3 is TGCGCCAGCAGCCCCCCTGGGACTAGGGGGTCGGGGGAGCTGTTTTTT.

The J gene is TRBJ1-5, the V gene TRBV18; 9 nucleotides agree with TRBD1. V lost 3 bases and J lost 3; bases outside the gene matches: 3. Per germline, CDR1 KGHSH and CDR2 LQKENI. This CDR3 has 15 amino acids. The CDR3 here is CASSPGQGFNQPQHF. The CDR3 coding sequence is TGTGCCAGCTCACCGGGACAGGGATTCAATCAGCCCCAGCATTTT. Based on the CDR3 plus reference TRBV18 and TRBJ1-5, the full variable domain is NAGVMQNPRHLVRRRGQEARLRCSPMKGHSHVYWYRQLPEEGLKFMVYLQKENIIDESGMPKERFSAEFPKEGPSILRIQQVVRGDSAAYFCASSPGQGFNQPQHFGDGTRLSIL.

The chain links TRBV3-1 (or the pseudogene TRBV3-2) to TRBJ1-1; 8 bases map to TRBD1. Germline V gives CDR1 LGHDT, CDR2 YNNKEL (reference sequence). With 6 bases clipped from V and 3 bases from J, the junction kept 6 bases outside the gene matches. The CDR3 length is 14 residues. This chain's CDR3 is CASRRTGYDTEAFF. The CDR3, as DNA: TGTGCCAGCAGACGGACAGGGTACGACACTGAAGCTTTCTTT.